This TCR beta chain was found in a study of blood T cell repertoires in COVID-19. Study-wide context: Acute-phase and convalescent COVID-19 samples originated in the United States, Italy and Spain. T cells, B-cell-depleted T cells, or PBMCs provided the cDNA or gDNA that served as material.

Profiled with immunoSEQ multiplex PCR; TCRdb holds only in-frame clones, not every one. Of over 70,000 clones listed, about 76% are singletons. After removal of 0 bases from V and 0 bases from J, the junction contained 10 bases not matched to a gene. Germline V CDR1 and CDR2: MGHRA, YSYEKL. This CDR3 is built from 21 residues. This sequence joins TRBV4-1 and TRBJ2-3; 15 bases fit TRBD2. The source material was peripheral blood. This TCR derives from an elderly woman with active or convalescent COVID-19. In nucleotides, the CDR3 is TGCGCCAGCAGCCAAGACTGGGTAGGGACTAGCGGGGGGAGTAGCACAGATACGCAGTATTTT. Encoded protein: CASSQDWVGTSGGSSTDTQYF.